This TCR beta chain was profiled in a study of T cell repertoires in aging, cancer and after chemotherapy. Rearranged V-D-J TRB sequences were amplified with a mixed TRB-A/B primer pool. TCRdb re-called the multiplex PCR reads through MiXCR, storing one row per CDR3 protein. This sample has about 11,000 distinct CDR3 sequences, with roughly two fifths found just once. Trimming took 1 base from V and 6 from J; bases not matched to a gene: 8. CDR1 is DFQATT, CDR2 SNEGSKA, per germline (reference sequence). The CDR3 has 15 amino acids. Amplification of TCR beta used genomic DNA extracted from peripheral blood.

The sample was blood. This clonotype was obtained from a human donor in good health. The V gene is TRBV20-1, the J gene TRBJ2-2, with 7 nucleotides matching TRBD2. This CDR3 is CSARVSGMAPGELFF. DNA of the CDR3: TGCAGTGCTAGAGTCAGCGGGATGGCCCCCGGGGAGCTGTTTTTT.